The 7 T cell receptor beta chains in this list originate from one sample, sequenced in a study of T-cell reconstitution after alpha-beta-depleted transplantation in children. Unique molecular identifiers tagged the TCRbeta library. TCRdb independently ran MiXCR on the PCR reads; one entry per CDR3 protein. The sample gives about 540,000 distinct CDR3 sequences, around 16% of which show up once; roughly 3.3% is in the top ten. The sample consisted of PBMCs from the stem cell graft donor, taken from the stem cell graft. These receptors were collected from a human donor who donated a stem cell graft to a child with acute lymphoblastic leukemia.

V and J are TRBV29-1 and TRBJ2-3; unclear D gene. The CDR3 is made up of 10 amino acids. Germline CDR1 SQVTM, CDR2 ANQGSEA. The germline V and J ends were trimmed by 7 bases and 6 bases, with 8 bases remaining between them. The CDR3 loop reads CSANYDTQYF. The CDR3 DNA sequence: TGCAGCGCGAACTACGATACGCAGTATTTT.

This clonotype appeared once. The chain has TRBV7-6 and TRBJ2-5; no clear D gene. The germline V gene encodes CDR1 SGHVS and CDR2 FNYEAQ. The CDR3 contains 13 residues. With 6 bases removed from V and 1 base from J, the gap between germline ends came to 9 bases. CDR3 sequence: CASSVDTQETQYF. CDR3 coding DNA: TGTGCCAGCAGTGTTGACACCCAAGAGACCCAGTACTTC. Using reference TRBV7-6 and TRBJ2-5 for the parts outside the CDR3, the full variable domain is GAGVSQSPRYKVTKRGQDVALRCDPISGHVSLYWYRQALGQGPEFLTYFNYEAQQDKSGLPNDRFSAERPEGSISTLTIQRTEQRDSAMYRCASSVDTQETQYFGPGTRLLVL.

This clonotype has only a few counts. The chain couples TRBV3-1 to TRBJ2-3; 8 bases line up with TRBD1. Germline V gene sequence: CDR1 LGHDT, CDR2 YNNKEL (reference sequence). The CDR3 is 14 residues long. The V gene end was trimmed by 0 bases and the J gene end by 4 bases; junction bases not matched to a gene: 0. CDR3 bases: TGTGCCAGCAGCCAAGAGACAGGGGCAGATACGCAGTATTTT. The encoded protein is CASSQETGADTQYF.

The J gene is TRBJ1-2, the V gene TRBV28; possibly TRBD1 for D (6 bases). In germline, CDR1 is MDHEN, CDR2 SYDVKM. This CDR3 has 15 residues. Trimming removed 5 bases at V and 4 bases at J, with 17 bases between. The CDR3 is CASSPSTGRSYGYTF. The CDR3 DNA reads as TGTGCCAGCAGTCCTTCGACAGGTCGCTCCTATGGCTACACCTTC.

DNA of the CDR3: TGCGCCAGCAGCCAACCGGGACAGGGTATTTATGGCTACACCTTC. It codes for CASSQPGQGIYGYTF. This chain links TRBV5-1 with TRBJ1-2, with 9 positions matching TRBD1. Per the germline V gene, CDR1 is SGHRS and CDR2 is YFSETQ. The trim removed 4 bases at V and 5 bases at J, leaving 9 bases unmatched. The CDR3 spans 15 residues.

This clonotype was counted a few times. V gene TRBV7-6 combines with J gene TRBJ1-1; D ambiguous. Trimming removed 5 bases from V and 2 bases from J, with 6 bases in between. Germline-derived CDR1 and CDR2 are SGHVS and FNYEAQ. This CDR3 contains 12 residues. The CDR3 region is CASSPDNTEAFF. CDR3 in DNA: TGTGCCAGCAGCCCTGATAACACTGAAGCTTTCTTT.

V is TRBV6-1 and J is TRBJ2-7; D possibly uses TRBD1 or TRBD2 (6 bases each). Trimming shortened V by 9 bases and J by 4 bases, and 19 bases separated the two germline ends. From germline, CDR1 is MNHNS and CDR2 SASEGT. The CDR3 is 14 amino acids. This CDR3 reads CASGLRGAPYEQYF. Here the CDR3 DNA reads TGTGCCAGTGGTCTAAGGGGGGCTCCGTACGAGCAGTACTTC.